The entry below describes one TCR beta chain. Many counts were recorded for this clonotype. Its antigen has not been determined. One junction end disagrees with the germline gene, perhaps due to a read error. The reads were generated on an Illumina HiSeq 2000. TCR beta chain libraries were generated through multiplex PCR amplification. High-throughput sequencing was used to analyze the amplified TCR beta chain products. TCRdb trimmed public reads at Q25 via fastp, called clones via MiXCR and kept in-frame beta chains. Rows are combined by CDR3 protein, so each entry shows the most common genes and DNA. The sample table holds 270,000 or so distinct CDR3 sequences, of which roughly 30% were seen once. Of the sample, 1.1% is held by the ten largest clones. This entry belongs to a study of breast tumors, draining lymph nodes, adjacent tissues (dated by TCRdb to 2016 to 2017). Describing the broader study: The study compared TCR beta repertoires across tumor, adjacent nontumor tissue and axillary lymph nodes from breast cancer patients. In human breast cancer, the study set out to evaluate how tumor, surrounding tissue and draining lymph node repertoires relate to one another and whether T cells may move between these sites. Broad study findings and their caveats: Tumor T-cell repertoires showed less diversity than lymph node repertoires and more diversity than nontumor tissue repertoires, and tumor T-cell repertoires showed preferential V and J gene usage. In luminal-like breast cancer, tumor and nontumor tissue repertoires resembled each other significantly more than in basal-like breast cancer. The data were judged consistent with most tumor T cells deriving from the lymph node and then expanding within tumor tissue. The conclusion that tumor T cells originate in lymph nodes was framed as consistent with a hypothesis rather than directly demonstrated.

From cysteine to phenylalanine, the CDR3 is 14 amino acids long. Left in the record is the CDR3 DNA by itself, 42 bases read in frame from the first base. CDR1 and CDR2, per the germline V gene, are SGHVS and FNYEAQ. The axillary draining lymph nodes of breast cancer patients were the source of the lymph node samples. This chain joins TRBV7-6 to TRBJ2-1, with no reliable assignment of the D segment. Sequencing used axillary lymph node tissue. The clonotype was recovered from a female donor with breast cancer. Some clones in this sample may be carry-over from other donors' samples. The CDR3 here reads CASSLADQETPGFF. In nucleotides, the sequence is TGCGCCAGCAGCTTGGCCGATCAAGAGACCCCGGGGTTCTTC.